Presented here are 30 T cell receptor beta chains from one specimen sequenced in a study of blood T cell repertoires in COVID-19. Sequencing was performed with immunoSEQ multiplex PCR; in TCRdb, only in-frame clones are kept and a portion is missing. The profile shows some 67,000 clones, more than 75% of them singletons. Sequenced input: peripheral blood. These receptors were obtained from a man aged 50-59 years with active COVID-19.

The chain has TRBV10-3 and TRBJ2-3; D perhaps matches TRBD1 (6 bases). This CDR3 has 13 amino acids. CDR1 and CDR2 from the germline V gene are ENHRY and SYGVKD. Trimming pared 4 bases from V and 2 bases from J, leaving 7 bases between. The chain's CDR3 is CAISGGPTDTQYF. Here the CDR3 DNA reads TGTGCCATCAGTGGGGGGCCCACAGATACGCAGTATTTT.

The chain couples TRBV6-5 to TRBJ2-1; 7 bases are shared with TRBD1. This CDR3 has 13 amino acids. Looked up from germline, CDR1 is MNHEY and CDR2 is SVGAGI. The J segment lost 6 bases and the V segment lost 6 bases, leaving 5 bases of the junction unmatched. CDR3 sequence reads: CASRRQGSNEQFF. As DNA, the CDR3 is TGTGCCAGCAGACGACAGGGCTCCAATGAGCAGTTCTTC.

There are many counts of this clone. The chain joins TRBV7-3 to TRBJ2-1, with TRBD1 matching over 10 bases. CDR3 size: 14 residues. Germline values: CDR1 SGHTA, CDR2 FQGTGA. The trim removed 4 bases at V and 6 bases at J, leaving 3 bases unmatched. The CDR3 reads CASSWGQGPNEQFF. Written as DNA, the CDR3 is TGTGCCAGCAGCTGGGGACAGGGGCCCAATGAGCAGTTCTTC.

The genes are TRBV5-1 and TRBJ2-5, with D possibly matching TRBD1 (5 bases). This CDR3 region has 14 residues. Germline CDR1 SGHRS, CDR2 YFSETQ. V was shortened by 1 base and J by 5 bases, with 12 bases between the two germline ends. The CDR3 spells CASSLNRRAETQYF. The CDR3, as DNA: TGCGCCAGCAGCTTGAATCGCAGGGCGGAGACCCAGTACTTC.

The chain recombines TRBV18 with TRBJ1-1; D perhaps matches TRBD1 (6 bases). This CDR3 comprises 14 residues. With 2 bases removed from V and 0 bases from J, the gap between germline ends came to 7 bases. The germline V gene has CDR1 KGHSH and CDR2 LQKENI. CDR3 sequence (DNA): TGTGCCAGCTCACCAGGGACAATGAACACTGAAGCTTTCTTT. As protein: CASSPGTMNTEAFF.

In regard to this clone: This sample also contains other DNA sequences that code for the same CDR3. The CDR3 region is CASSATGTASEQYF. The CDR3 DNA follows: TGTGCCAGCAGCGCTACCGGGACAGCCAGCGAGCAGTACTTC. The chain recombines TRBV5-4 with TRBJ2-7, with 7 positions matching TRBD1. The V gene's germline CDR1 is SGHNT and CDR2 YYREEE (reference sequence). The CDR3 is made up of 14 amino acids. V shed 4 bases and J 6 bases; nucleotides not matched to a gene: 10.

The chain carries TRBV5-5 and TRBJ2-5; 7 bases align to TRBD2. This CDR3 region has 16 residues. The junction had 12 bases not matched to a gene; V was cut back by 2 bases and J by 5 bases. Per germline, CDR1 SGHKS and CDR2 YYEKEE (reference sequence). The CDR3 here is CASSLESSGIWETQYF. CDR3 nucleotide sequence: TGTGCCAGCAGCTTAGAATCGAGCGGGATTTGGGAGACCCAGTACTTC.

V and J are TRBV29-1 and TRBJ1-2, with 7 bases that match TRBD1. This CDR3 has 12 amino acids. Germline CDR1 and CDR2: SQVTM and ANQGSEA. V lost 7 bases, J lost 3 bases, and 5 bases stayed unmatched. The CDR3 reads CSGGDSDYGYTF. In nucleotides, the CDR3 is TGCAGCGGGGGGGACAGCGACTATGGCTACACCTTC.

This chain connects TRBV7-9 to TRBJ1-1; 9 bases align to TRBD1. This CDR3 comprises 16 residues. J gave up 5 bases and V 3 bases, and 10 bases lay outside the gene matches. Germline loops: CDR1 SEHNR, CDR2 FQNEAQ (reference sequence). The CDR3 loop is CASSFLPGTGKTEAFF. CDR3 in DNA: TGTGCCAGCAGCTTTCTTCCCGGGACAGGGAAAACTGAAGCTTTCTTT.

This clone was counted between two and nine times. The V gene is TRBV5-1, the J gene TRBJ2-5; 7 positions match TRBD2. The CDR3 totals 16 residues. The germline V gene encodes CDR1 SGHRS and CDR2 YFSETQ. V lost 3 bases and J lost 5; bases outside the gene matches: 13. This chain's CDR3 is CASSSGGVYGRETQYF. DNA for the CDR3: TGCGCCAGCAGCTCTGGTGGGGTCTACGGGAGGGAGACCCAGTACTTC.

The count of this clone is one. The chain recombines TRBV7-3 with TRBJ2-1, with unresolved D. Germline CDR1 reads SGHTA; CDR2 reads FQGTGA. Trimming took off 2 bases at V and 9 bases at J, with 17 bases between the two ends. CDR3 length: 15 amino acids. In nucleotides, the CDR3 is TGTGCCAGCAGCTTATCCGGCGGTACGTCGGGTGAGCAGTTCTTC. Amino acid sequence: CASSLSGGTSGEQFF.

A few counts support this clone. The V call is TRBV11-3, the J call TRBJ1-2; D unresolved. The ends were cut back, 0 bases at V and 4 bases at J, with 9 bases in the middle. There are 14 residues in the CDR3. Germline V gene sequence: CDR1 SGHNT, CDR2 YENEEA. CDR3 region: CASSLDGYSYGYTF. DNA for the CDR3: TGTGCCAGCAGCTTAGATGGGTACAGCTATGGCTACACCTTC.

V and J are TRBV2 and TRBJ2-3; TRBD1 might be the D (5 bases). Germline lookup yields CDR1 SNHLY and CDR2 FYNNEI. The CDR3 consists of 12 residues. V was trimmed by 6 bases and J by 11 bases, leaving 15 bases between them. CDR3 sequence reads: CASSSMDNLQYF. The CDR3 DNA follows: TGTGCCAGCAGCTCAATGGACAATTTGCAGTATTTT.

This clone was counted a few times. The rearrangement links TRBV20-1 to TRBJ1-2; no reliable D call. The CDR3 loop spans 11 amino acids. V lost 6 bases to trimming and J lost 4 bases, with 9 bases between them. Germline V gene lookup returns CDR1 DFQATT and CDR2 SNEGSKA (reference sequence). The CDR3 reads CSAEGVYGYTF. CDR3 DNA: TGCAGTGCAGAGGGTGTCTATGGCTACACCTTC.

This clone was picked up one time. This chain uses TRBV19 with TRBJ2-7; the D gene is possibly TRBD2 (6 bases). V dropped 5 bases and J dropped 4 bases, with 18 bases sitting between them. Germline V gene lookup returns CDR1 LNHDA and CDR2 SQIVND (reference sequence). This CDR3 is built from 15 residues. CDR3 loop: CASSSRDFRKYEQYF. Here the CDR3 DNA reads TGTGCCAGTAGTTCAAGGGACTTTCGGAAGTACGAGCAGTACTTC.

J is TRBJ1-3 and V is TRBV28; unclear D gene. Germline V gives CDR1 MDHEN, CDR2 SYDVKM. The CDR3 totals 15 residues. V lost 3 bases and J 0 bases, leaving 9 bases between the germline ends. CDR3 loop: CASSLLRSSGNTIYF. The CDR3 DNA follows: TGTGCCAGCAGTTTGCTTAGAAGCTCTGGAAACACCATATATTTT.

CDR3 sequence reads: CASSTAGGKVGTEAFF. CDR3 in DNA: TGTGCCAGCAGTACGGCAGGGGGAAAGGTGGGCACTGAAGCTTTCTTT. V is TRBV7-2 and J is TRBJ1-1, with 7 positions matching TRBD1. CDR1 is SGHTA, CDR2 FQGNSA, per germline. The J segment lost 4 bases and the V segment lost 6 bases, leaving 14 bases of the junction unmatched. This CDR3 spans 16 amino acids.

This chain links TRBV5-4 with TRBJ1-2; TRBD1 matches at 9 bases. The ends lost 4 bases at V and 3 bases at J; junction bases unmatched: 4. Germline V lookup: CDR1 SGHNT, CDR2 YYREEE (reference sequence). This CDR3 region has 14 residues. The chain's CDR3 is CASSRGDRDYGYTF. CDR3 nucleotides: TGTGCCAGCAGCCGGGGGGACAGGGACTATGGCTACACCTTC.

The chain recombines TRBV2 with TRBJ2-7, with a possible D match to TRBD1 (6 bases). The germline CDR1 and CDR2 sequences are SNHLY and FYNNEI. CDR3 size: 15 residues. V was shortened by 1 base and J by 3 bases, with 13 bases between the two germline ends. Written as DNA, the CDR3 is TGTGCCAGCAGTGAAGAGGGCAGGGGATACTACGAGCAGTACTTC. As protein: CASSEEGRGYYEQYF.

This clone was counted between two and nine times. V is TRBV24-1 and J is TRBJ2-1, with unresolved D. Germline V gives CDR1 KGHDR, CDR2 SFDVKD. V was cut by 0 bases and J by 8 bases, with 16 bases left in between. The CDR3 loop spans 16 amino acids. In nucleotides, the CDR3 is TGTGCCACCAGTGATTTGCGGCGGTCTAAGGATGATGAGCAGTTCTTC. This sequence encodes CATSDLRRSKDDEQFF.

The CDR3 DNA reads TGTGCCAGCAGTGCAGCCCGGGACTATGGCTACACCTTC. This gives the protein CASSAARDYGYTF. The gene calls are TRBV6-1 and TRBJ1-2; D remains unclear. V was pared by 4 bases and J by 3 bases, with 9 bases between. This CDR3 comprises 13 residues. CDR1 is MNHNS and CDR2 is SASEGT in the germline V gene.

In this sample, this clone turned up once. V is TRBV6-2 or TRBV6-3 and J is TRBJ1-5, with TRBD1 as a possible D gene (6 bases). V lost 2 bases and J lost 0, with 17 bases in between. Germline CDR1 MNHEY, CDR2 SVGEGT. The CDR3 extends over 18 amino acids. CDR3 amino acids: CASSYRSRDIYSNQPQHF. CDR3 in DNA: TGTGCCAGCAGTTACCGAAGCCGGGACATTTATAGCAATCAGCCCCAGCATTTT.

The chain is built from TRBV9 and TRBJ1-4; TRBD1 matches at 7 bases. The CDR3 is 15 amino acids. Per the germline V gene, CDR1 is SGDLS and CDR2 is YYNGEE. J was trimmed by 6 bases and V by 4 bases; bases with no gene match: 9. The CDR3 coding sequence is TGTGCCAGCAGCACCACCGGGACAGCCTATGAAAAACTGTTTTTT. It yields the protein CASSTTGTAYEKLFF.

J is TRBJ1-2 and V is TRBV30; D not certain. Germline loops: CDR1 GTSNPN, CDR2 SVGIG (reference sequence). V lost 5 bases and J 8 bases, leaving 12 bases between the germline ends. The CDR3 totals 11 residues. In DNA, the CDR3 is TGTGCCTGGGGGAATCGCGGCGGCTACACCTTC. It encodes CAWGNRGGYTF.

The CDR3 DNA follows: TGTGCCAGCAGCCCACCCGACTGCCTTGAGGATGAGCAGTTCTTC. Encoded protein: CASSPPDCLEDEQFF. The chain is built from TRBV3-1 (or the pseudogene TRBV3-2) and TRBJ2-1; D is unclear. Trimming took off 4 bases at V and 8 bases at J, with 18 bases between the two ends. The CDR3 extends over 15 amino acids. The germline V gene has CDR1 LGHDT and CDR2 YNNKEL (reference sequence).

V is TRBV5-6 and J is TRBJ1-1; the match to TRBD1 covers 7 bases. V lost 2 bases to trimming and J lost 8 bases; unmatched junction nucleotides: 6. There are 13 residues in the CDR3. The germline V gene encodes CDR1 SGHDT and CDR2 YYEEEE. The CDR3 spells CASSFFDRVEAFF. CDR3 sequence (DNA): TGTGCCAGCAGCTTCTTCGACAGGGTCGAAGCTTTCTTT.

The V gene is TRBV6-4, the J gene TRBJ2-1; 11 positions agree with TRBD2. Germline V gives CDR1 MRHNA, CDR2 SNTAGT. The CDR3 is 16 amino acids. The V and J ends lost 3 bases and 2 bases, in that order; junction bases with no gene match: 3. The CDR3 coding sequence is TGTGCCAGCAGTGATTTTAGCGGGAGGGCCTACAATGAGCAGTTCTTC. As protein: CASSDFSGRAYNEQFF.

The rearrangement joins TRBV4-3 to TRBJ1-1, with 7 bases aligning to TRBD1. Germline assignment: CDR1 LGHNA and CDR2 YSLEER. V lost 3 bases, J lost 0 bases, and 7 bases stayed unmatched. CDR3 length: 16 amino acids. CDR3 in amino acids: CASSQDRRLMNTEAFF. The CDR3 DNA reads TGCGCCAGCAGCCAGGACAGGCGCCTGATGAACACTGAAGCTTTCTTT.

This clone was detected only once. The chain couples TRBV29-1 to TRBJ1-1; TRBD1 agrees at 7 bases. CDR1 and CDR2 (germline): SQVTM, ANQGSEA. V dropped 7 bases and J dropped 7; count of bases not matched to a gene: 9. The CDR3 contains 12 residues. The CDR3 protein is CSDLTGDGEAFF. CDR3 in DNA: TGCAGCGACTTAACAGGGGATGGTGAAGCTTTCTTT. The variable domain in full, with the rest retrieved from reference TRBV29-1 and TRBJ1-1, is SAVISQKPSRDICQRGTSLTIQCQVDSQVTMMFWYRQQPGQSLTLIATANQGSEATYESGFVIDKFPISRPNLTFSTLTVSNMSPEDSSIYLCSDLTGDGEAFFGQGTRLTVV.

The chain employs TRBV6-5 and TRBJ1-2, with unresolved D. From germline, CDR1 is MNHEY and CDR2 SVGAGI. Between the trimmed V and J ends, which lost 7 bases and 3 bases, there was a span of 18 bases. This CDR3 has 15 amino acids. CDR3 protein: CASTYGPEEDYGYTF. The CDR3 bases are TGTGCCAGCACTTATGGCCCCGAAGAAGACTATGGCTACACCTTC.